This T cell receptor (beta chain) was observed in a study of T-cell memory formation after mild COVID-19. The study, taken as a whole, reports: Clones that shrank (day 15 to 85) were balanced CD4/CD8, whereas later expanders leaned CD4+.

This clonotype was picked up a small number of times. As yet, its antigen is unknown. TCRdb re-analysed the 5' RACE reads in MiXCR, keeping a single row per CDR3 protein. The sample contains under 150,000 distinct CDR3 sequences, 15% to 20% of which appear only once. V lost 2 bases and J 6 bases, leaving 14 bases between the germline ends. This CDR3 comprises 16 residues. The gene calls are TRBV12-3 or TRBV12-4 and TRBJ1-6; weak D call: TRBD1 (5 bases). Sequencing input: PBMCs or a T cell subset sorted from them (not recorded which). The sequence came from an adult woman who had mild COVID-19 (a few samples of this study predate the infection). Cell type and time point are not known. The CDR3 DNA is TGTGCCAGCAGTTTAAATGCGGGGCGGCCTAATTCACCCCTCCACTTT. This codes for CASSLNAGRPNSPLHF.